The text below deals with one TCR beta chain. Its cognate antigen is unknown. There was at least one pre-ART PBMC sample for each donor, plus at least two post-ART PBMC samples. None of the participants with HIV were treated outside the United States. These data are taken from a study of long-term antiretroviral therapy in people with HIV. Findings of the study overall: Diversity measured after ART increased yet remained under transplant donor controls.

Germline CDR1 and CDR2: SGHRS and YFSETQ. V was clipped by 1 base and J by 6 bases; unmatched bases: 7. This CDR3 is 15 amino acids long. Runs used v3.0 of the immunoSEQ assay and were done at survey level. Sequencing was performed with immunoSEQ multiplex PCR; in TCRdb, only in-frame clones are kept and a portion is missing. The profile shows some 31,000 clones, approximately 90% of them singletons. This sequence was found in a man in his late teens or twenties with HIV. The chain uses TRBV5-1 and TRBJ2-3, with 8 nucleotides matching TRBD2. The starting material was unsorted PBMCs, obtained 1.1 years after starting antiretroviral therapy. CDR3 in amino acids: CASSLWGSGTDTQYF. In DNA, the CDR3 is TGCGCCAGCAGCTTGTGGGGTAGCGGGACGGATACGCAGTATTTT. Combining the CDR3 with reference TRBV5-1 and TRBJ2-3 gives the whole variable domain KAGVTQTPRYLIKTRGQQVTLSCSPISGHRSVSWYQQTPGQGLQFLFEYFSETQRNKGNFPGRFSGRQFSNSRSEMNVSTLELGDSALYLCASSLWGSGTDTQYFGPGTRLTVL.